This is a list of T cell receptor beta chains from one sample in a study of shared clonotypes between healthy human individuals. Assay: immunoSEQ multiplex PCR; the TCRdb copy retains only in-frame clones and omits some. The sample lists 1.5 million to 2.5 million clones; 85% to 95% were seen once. Sequencing used naive CD8+ T cells sorted from blood. These receptor sequences come from a man aged 18-30 years in good health. CDR3s include the opening cysteine and the closing phenylalanine or tryptophan. Fields, in order: clone size, V gene, J gene, D gene, CDR3 DNA, CDR3 protein. D genes are given only for firm matches. Some rows have no size entry. The others give once, few or many, or a class for an expanded clone.

>-|TRBV19|TRBJ1-3|-
TGTGCCAGTAGTATCTGGGGGAGTGGAAACACCATATATTTT
CASSIWGSGNTIYF
>-|TRBV28|TRBJ1-1|-
TGTGCCAGCAGTGTGACCCGTTTCTACACTGAAGCTTTCTTT
CASSVTRFYTEAFF
>-|TRBV7-3|TRBJ2-1|-
TGTGCCAGCAGCAAGCTCCGGGACAAGCTAGGTGTCGATGAGCAGTTCTTC
CASSKLRDKLGVDEQFF
>-|TRBV2|TRBJ2-4|TRBD2
TGTGCCAGCAGTGAGGGGCTTAGCGGGACAACCCTAAACATTCAGTACTTC
CASSEGLSGTTLNIQYF
>-|TRBV25-1|TRBJ1-5|-
TGTGCCAGCAGTGATGGCAGGGGAAATCAGCCCCAGCATTTT
CASSDGRGNQPQHF
>-|TRBV27|TRBJ2-2|-
TGTGCCAGCTCGTACCTAAACACCGGGGAGCTGTTTTTT
CASSYLNTGELFF
>once|TRBV28|TRBJ1-2|-
TGTGCCAGCAGCTCTCTCCGGGATTTTTATGGCTACACCTTC
CASSSLRDFYGYTF
>-|TRBV19|TRBJ1-2|-
TGTGCCAGTAGTAAAGGTTGGGGGCTCAACTATGGCTACACCTTC
CASSKGWGLNYGYTF
>-|TRBV28|TRBJ2-7|-
TGTGCCAGCAGCCCGAGGGTCGAGCAGTACTTC
CASSPRVEQYF
>-|TRBV10-3|TRBJ1-4|-
TGTGCCACCCGGGACGGAACAACTAATGAAAAACTGTTTTTT
CATRDGTTNEKLFF
>-|TRBV19|TRBJ2-7|TRBD1
TGTGCCAGTAGTATCGGACAGGGCTCCTACGAGCAGTACTTC
CASSIGQGSYEQYF
>-|TRBV2|TRBJ1-2|-
TGTGCCAGCAGTGGGTACGGATCGGACAGCTATGGCTACACCTTC
CASSGYGSDSYGYTF
>-|TRBV7-9|TRBJ1-6|-
TGTGCCAGCAGCTTAGGGCAGGAGTTCTATAATTCACCCCTCCACTTT
CASSLGQEFYNSPLHF
>-|TRBV5-5|TRBJ2-7|-
TGTGCCAGCAGCTCGACAGGCTACGAGCAGTACTTC
CASSSTGYEQYF
>-|TRBV15|TRBJ1-6|TRBD1
TGTGCCACCAGCAGAGGGACAGGGGGTGATTCACCCCTCCACTTT
CATSRGTGGDSPLHF
>-|TRBV4-1|TRBJ2-7|TRBD1
TGCGCCAGCAGCTCTGGGGGGACAGGGGGCTACGAGCAGTACTTC
CASSSGGTGGYEQYF
>-|TRBV27|TRBJ2-5|TRBD1
TGTGCCAGCAGTGTCACAGGGGGCTCGGCCCAGTACTTC
CASSVTGGSAQYF
>-|TRBV27|TRBJ1-5|-
TGTGCCAGCACGAGTGTGGGGGGCGGGCAGCCCCAGCATTTT
CASTSVGGGQPQHF
>-|TRBV10-1|TRBJ2-1|-
TGCGCCAGCAGTGACCTAGGAGCCTACAATGAGCAGTTCTTC
CASSDLGAYNEQFF
>-|TRBV4-1|TRBJ2-7|-
TGCGCCAGCAGCCAAGACTTGGGGGTCTGGGGATACGAGCAGTACTTC
CASSQDLGVWGYEQYF
>-|TRBV11-2|TRBJ2-1|-
TGTGCCAGCAGCGTACTAGGGTACCCGGCAGAGGACAATGAGCAGTTCTTC
CASSVLGYPAEDNEQFF
>many|TRBV27|TRBJ2-4|-
TGTGCCAGCAGTTACGGGCCGGGAAACATTCAGTACTTC
CASSYGPGNIQYF
>-|TRBV30|TRBJ1-2|-
TGTGCCTGGAGTGTGGGCCGCGTCGGGGGCACTTATGGCTACACCTTC
CAWSVGRVGGTYGYTF
>once|TRBV28|TRBJ2-7|-
TGTGCCAGCAGCCCATTGGGGTACGAGCAGTACTTC
CASSPLGYEQYF
>-|TRBV4-3|TRBJ2-7|-
TGCGCCAGCAGCCAGGACATGCACTACGAGCAGTACTTC
CASSQDMHYEQYF
>once|TRBV6-5|TRBJ2-7|TRBD1
TGTGCCAGCAGCAACCAGCAGGGGGCTCGGTACGAGCAGTACTTC
CASSNQQGARYEQYF
>-|TRBV6-6|TRBJ1-1|-
TGTGCCAGCAGTTCAGAAGGACAAATGAACACTGAAGCTTTCTTT
CASSSEGQMNTEAFF
>-|TRBV5-6|TRBJ1-6|-
TGTGCCAGCAGCCCTCCGGGTTTAGGTTCACCCCTCCACTTT
CASSPPGLGSPLHF
>-|TRBV10-3|TRBJ2-5|-
TGTGCCATCAGTGATGGTGAGCGGAACCAAGAGACCCAGTACTTC
CAISDGERNQETQYF
>-|TRBV7-9|TRBJ1-1|-
TGTGCCAGCAGCCCAGGGCCCTTGCTAGGTGAAGCTTTCTTT
CASSPGPLLGEAFF
>-|TRBV9|TRBJ2-7|-
TGTGCCAGCAGCGTAGGTATGGGCGGCCTCGAGCAGTACTTC
CASSVGMGGLEQYF
>-|TRBV4-2|TRBJ2-1|-
TGTGCCAGCAGCCATCTGGTTACAGGGAAAGAGGATGAGCAGTTCTTC
CASSHLVTGKEDEQFF
>-|TRBV11-2|TRBJ2-2|-
TGTGCCAGCAGCCTCTCCACCGGGGAGCTGTTTTTT
CASSLSTGELFF
>-|TRBV29-1|TRBJ2-7|-
TGCAGCGTCCGGGTAGGAAACCACGAGCAGTACTTC
CSVRVGNHEQYF
>-|TRBV6-1|TRBJ2-7|-
TGTGCCAGCAGTCTCGGTGATGCAAAAACCTACGAGCAGTACTTC
CASSLGDAKTYEQYF
>-|TRBV9|TRBJ2-1|-
TGTGCCAGCAGCCGTGGAGACGTGAGAGACGGGGGCAGCTCCTACAATGAGCAGTTCTTC
CASSRGDVRDGGSSYNEQFF
>once|TRBV27|TRBJ2-7|TRBD2
TGTGCCAGCAGTCCGTTAGCGGGGGGTTCATACGAGCAGTACTTC
CASSPLAGGSYEQYF
>-|TRBV6-5|TRBJ2-1|-
TGTGCCAGCAGTTACTCCAACGGGTACAATGAGCAGTTCTTC
CASSYSNGYNEQFF
>-|TRBV2|TRBJ2-1|-
TGTGCCAGCAGTGACGCGGACCTTTACAATGAGCAGTTCTTC
CASSDADLYNEQFF